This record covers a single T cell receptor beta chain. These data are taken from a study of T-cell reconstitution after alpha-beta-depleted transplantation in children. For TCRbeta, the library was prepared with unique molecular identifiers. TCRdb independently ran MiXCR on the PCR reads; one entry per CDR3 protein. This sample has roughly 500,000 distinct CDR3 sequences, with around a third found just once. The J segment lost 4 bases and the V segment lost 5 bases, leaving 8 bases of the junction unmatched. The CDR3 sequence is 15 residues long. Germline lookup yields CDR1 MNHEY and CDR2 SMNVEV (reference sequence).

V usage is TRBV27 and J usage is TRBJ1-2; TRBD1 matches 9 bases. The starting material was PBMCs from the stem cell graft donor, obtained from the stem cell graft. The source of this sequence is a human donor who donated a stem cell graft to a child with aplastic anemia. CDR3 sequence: CASSRAGTGSYGYTF. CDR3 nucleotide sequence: TGTGCCAGCAGTCGCGCCGGGACAGGGTCCTATGGCTACACCTTC.